This T cell receptor beta chain emerged from a study of response to subunit inactivated influenza vaccine. This clonotype was seen a few times. Antigen unknown. The CDR3 spans 16 residues. The J segment lost 0 bases and the V segment lost 7 bases, leaving 12 bases of the junction unmatched. CDR1 and CDR2 from the germline V gene are SQVTM and ANQGSEA. Findings and limits, study-wide: The authors proposed limited new T cell recruitment per seasonal influenza vaccination.

Via MiXCR, TCRdb re-called the RT-PCR reads, giving one row per CDR3 protein. The sample lists about 530,000 distinct CDR3 sequences; 10% to 15% were seen once. The sample in question was PBMCs from blood, obtained more than 35 days after vaccination. The source of this sequence is a man in his fifties or sixties who received an inactivated influenza vaccine. This chain links TRBV29-1 with TRBJ2-3, with 8 bases fitting TRBD2. For the CDR3, the DNA is TGCAGCGGTGCCCCCGGGGTAGCGGGAAGCACAGATACGCAGTATTTT. Translation: CSGAPGVAGSTDTQYF.